This T cell receptor beta chain was sequenced during a study of vaccination and CD4 T cells after COVID-19. Study background: The cells in question were stimulated using overlapping spike peptides derived from SARS-CoV-2, HCoV-NL63, HCoV-OC43 and HCoV-229E.

Germline-derived CDR1 and CDR2 are MDHEN and SYDVKM. The CDR3 extends over 15 amino acids. The V end lost 4 bases, the J end lost 4 bases, and 16 bases lay between the germline ends. As to this clonotype: Its antigen is unidentified.

The study sequenced cultured CD4+ T cell DNA using the Oncomine TCR Beta short-read assay. Scientists extracted genomic DNA from CD4+ T cells grown in culture. TCRdb analysed the PCR reads with MiXCR anew, one entry per CDR3 protein. The sample holds around 2,400 distinct CDR3 sequences, 25% to 30% seen once. The sample's treatment: roughly 10-day PBMC culture with coronavirus spike peptide pools or control peptides (ViraFEST assay). This material consisted of CD4+ T cells from blood, cultured in vitro, taken after SARS-CoV-2 vaccination. The rearrangement joins TRBV28 to TRBJ1-2; the D gene is possibly TRBD1 (5 bases). The sequence was obtained from a human donor who had recovered from COVID-19. The CDR3 sequence is CASSSPGNQPYGYTF. The CDR3, as DNA: TGTGCCAGCAGTTCCCCAGGGAACCAGCCCTATGGCTACACCTTC.